This T cell receptor (beta chain) comes out of a study of cytomegalovirus exposure and HLA in healthy donors. Study-wide findings and caveats: The presence/absence work took it that sequencing depth was about the same across donors. Reports state that TCR beta sequences accurately predicted most subjects' HLA-A and HLA-B alleles.

Remarks on this clone: What it recognizes is unknown.

Trimming removed 2 bases from V and 7 bases from J, with 15 bases in between. The CDR3 loop spans 14 amino acids. Per the germline V gene, CDR1 is SGHRS and CDR2 is YFSETQ. 60 Vbeta and 13 Jbeta primers were used in PCR. Assay used: immunoSEQ multiplex PCR; TCRdb lists only in-frame clones, some missing. The sample lists roughly 100,000 clones; approximately 80% were seen once. Sequencing used PBMCs. The chain employs TRBV5-1 and TRBJ1-1, with D possibly matching TRBD1 (6 bases). The sequence derives from a man in his sixties in good health and CMV-seronegative. For the CDR3, the DNA is TGCGCCAGCAGCTTAACCCCGGGACAAGTTGAAGCTTTCTTT. This codes for CASSLTPGQVEAFF. The full variable domain, completed using reference TRBV5-1 and TRBJ1-1, is KAGVTQTPRYLIKTRGQQVTLSCSPISGHRSVSWYQQTPGQGLQFLFEYFSETQRNKGNFPGRFSGRQFSNSRSEMNVSTLELGDSALYLCASSLTPGQVEAFFGQGTRLTVV.